This entry lists 6 T cell receptor beta chains sequenced from one sample in a study of somatic mutations in cytotoxic T cells in rheumatoid arthritis. Data came from immunoSEQ multiplex PCR; TCRdb stores just in-frame clones and leaves some out. The table lists under 20,000 clones, roughly 90% of them singletons, with more than 14% in the top ten. Specimen: CD8+ T cells sorted from blood. Source of these receptors: a man aged 35-49 years in good health.

This chain uses TRBV30 with TRBJ2-3; 8 bases line up with TRBD1. The V gene end was trimmed by 2 bases and the J gene end by 4 bases; junction bases not matched to a gene: 5. Per the germline V gene, CDR1 is GTSNPN and CDR2 is SVGIG (reference sequence). The CDR3 consists of 14 residues. CDR3: CAWSPETGADTQYF. CDR3 DNA sequence: TGTGCCTGGAGTCCCGAGACAGGGGCAGATACGCAGTATTTT.

V and J are TRBV6-5 and TRBJ2-2; the D is unclear. The CDR3 has 13 residues. Trimming removed 0 bases from V and 4 bases from J, with 3 bases in between. Germline V gene data show CDR1 as MNHEY and CDR2 as SVGAGI. CDR3 coding DNA: TGTGCCAGCAGTTACTCTTCCACCGGGGAGCTGTTTTTT. It translates to CASSYSSTGELFF.

The chain employs TRBV27 and TRBJ1-5; D uncertain. This CDR3 spans 16 amino acids. Germline assignment: CDR1 MNHEY and CDR2 SMNVEV (reference sequence). V lost 8 bases, J lost 6 bases, and 23 bases lay in between. The CDR3 region is CASPEHRNPMRQPQHF. The CDR3 DNA reads TGTGCCAGCCCCGAGCACAGAAACCCGATGCGTCAGCCCCAGCATTTT.

This sequence joins TRBV28 and TRBJ1-2, with D perhaps matching TRBD1 (5 bases). CDR1 is MDHEN and CDR2 is SYDVKM in the germline V gene. The CDR3 is 14 amino acids. V shed 7 bases and J shed 0 bases, with 12 bases lying between them. For the CDR3, the DNA is TGTGCCAGCATTTCGGGGGATTCTAACTATGGCTACACCTTC. Translated, it gives CASISGDSNYGYTF.

This chain joins TRBV9 and TRBJ2-7; D unclear. Trimming pared 0 bases from V and 0 bases from J, leaving 7 bases between. The CDR3 sequence is 14 residues long. Germline CDR1 is SGDLS and CDR2 is YYNGEE. CDR3 sequence reads: CASSVELSSYEQYF. CDR3 sequence (DNA): TGTGCCAGCAGCGTAGAGCTGAGCTCCTACGAGCAGTACTTC.

This clone was observed once. CDR3 loop: CASSLLGQGMNTEAFF. In DNA, the CDR3 is TGTGCCAGCAGTTTATTGGGACAGGGGATGAACACTGAAGCTTTCTTT. The V gene is TRBV28, the J gene TRBJ1-1; 10 nucleotides line up with TRBD1. The length of the CDR3 is 16 residues. Trimming cost V 1 base and J 0 bases; bases outside gene matches: 2. Per the germline V gene, CDR1 is MDHEN and CDR2 is SYDVKM.